A single sample is the source of the 5 T cell receptor beta chains below, sequenced in a study of blood T cell repertoires in COVID-19. TCRdb's table, derived via immunoSEQ multiplex PCR, lists solely in-frame clones and lacks some. The sample lists 70,000 or so clones, over 70% occurring once. The sequenced sample was peripheral blood. The receptors originated from a woman aged 70-85 years with acute or convalescent COVID-19.

The chain joins TRBV6-6 to TRBJ2-5, with D perhaps matching TRBD1 (6 bases). CDR3 length: 13 amino acids. V shed 7 bases and J shed 1 base, with 10 bases lying between them. The germline CDR1 and CDR2 sequences are MNHNY and SVGAGI (reference sequence). The CDR3 bases are TGTGCCAGCAAAACAGGGTCCCAAGAGACCCAGTACTTC. Protein sequence: CASKTGSQETQYF.

The chain has TRBV7-9 and TRBJ1-2; D is possibly TRBD1 (5 bases). The CDR3 consists of 16 residues. CDR1 is SEHNR, CDR2 FQNEAQ, per germline (reference sequence). Trimming stripped 1 base from V and 6 bases from J, with 18 bases between. The CDR3 sequence: CASSLDLVRVRDGYTF. The DNA for the CDR3 is TGTGCCAGCAGCTTAGATCTCGTCAGGGTGCGCGATGGCTACACCTTC.

The rearrangement links TRBV19 to TRBJ1-1; the match to TRBD1 covers 9 bases. From germline, CDR1 is LNHDA and CDR2 SQIVND (reference sequence). Losses at the gene ends were 3 bases for V and 5 bases for J; bases not matched to a gene: 4. CDR3 size: 14 residues. CDR3 residues: CASSMTGGWTEAFF. CDR3 sequence (DNA): TGTGCCAGTAGTATGACAGGGGGTTGGACTGAAGCTTTCTTT.

This chain links TRBV6-5 with TRBJ1-2; 7 bases fit TRBD1. J gave up 8 bases and V 5 bases, and 5 bases lay outside the gene matches. The germline CDR1 and CDR2 sequences are MNHEY and SVGAGI. The CDR3 is made up of 12 amino acids. CDR3 residues: CASSQGVSGYTF. For the CDR3, the DNA is TGTGCCAGCAGTCAGGGGGTTTCAGGCTACACCTTC.

This clone appeared a single time. V gene TRBV7-9 combines with J gene TRBJ2-1; the D gene is possibly TRBD2 (6 bases). The V and J ends lost 0 bases and 6 bases respectively, with 18 bases between them. Germline V gene sequence: CDR1 SEHNR, CDR2 FQNEAQ (reference sequence). The CDR3 covers 17 residues. Written as DNA, the CDR3 is TGTGCCAGCAGCTTAGCAGGAAGCGGGCCGCCCCTCAATGAGCAGTTCTTC. Its protein product is CASSLAGSGPPLNEQFF. Together with reference TRBV7-9 and TRBJ2-1, the CDR3 gives the full variable domain: DTGVSQNPRHKITKRGQNVTFRCDPISEHNRLYWYRQTLGQGPEFLTYFQNEAQLEKSRLLSDRFSAERPKGSFSTLEIQRTEQGDSAMYLCASSLAGSGPPLNEQFFGPGTRLTVL.